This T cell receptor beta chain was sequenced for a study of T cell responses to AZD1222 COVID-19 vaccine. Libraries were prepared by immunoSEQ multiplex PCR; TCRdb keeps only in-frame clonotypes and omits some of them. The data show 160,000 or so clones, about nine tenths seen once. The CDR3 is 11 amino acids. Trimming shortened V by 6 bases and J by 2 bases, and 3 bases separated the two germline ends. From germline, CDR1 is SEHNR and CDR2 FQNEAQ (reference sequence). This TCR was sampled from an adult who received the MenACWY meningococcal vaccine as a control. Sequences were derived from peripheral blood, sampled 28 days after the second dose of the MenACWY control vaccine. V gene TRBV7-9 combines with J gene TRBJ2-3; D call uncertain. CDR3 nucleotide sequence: TGTGCCAGCAGTCTCACAGATACGCAGTATTTT. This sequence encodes CASSLTDTQYF.